These 19 T cell receptor beta chains were sequenced from one sample in a study of T cells in localized non-small cell lung cancer. Using immunoSEQ multiplex PCR, the repertoire was profiled, and TCRdb retains in-frame clones only, with some absent. Of around 6,000 clones in the sample, roughly 90% were seen once. The source was peripheral blood, collected before any cancer treatment. These receptors were collected from a male donor at least 60 years old with stage I lung adenocarcinoma.

V is TRBV29-1 and J is TRBJ1-2; D call uncertain. V lost 6 bases to trimming and J lost 6 bases, with 11 bases between them. The CDR3 contains 11 residues. Germline CDR1 and CDR2: SQVTM and ANQGSEA. CDR3: CSVPISDGYTF. The CDR3 DNA is TGCAGCGTACCGATTTCGGATGGCTACACCTTC.

The sample holds one count of this clone. This CDR3 is CASSGQGYGYTF. The CDR3 DNA follows: TGTGCCAGTAGTGGGCAGGGGTATGGCTACACCTTC. J is TRBJ1-2 and V is TRBV19; perhaps TRBD1 as D (6 bases). The CDR3 has 12 amino acids. V was trimmed by 5 bases and J by 5 bases, leaving 9 bases between them. Looked up from germline, CDR1 is LNHDA and CDR2 is SQIVND (reference sequence). The entire variable domain, with the rest obtained from reference TRBV19 and TRBJ1-2, is as follows: DGGITQSPKYLFRKEGQNVTLSCEQNLNHDAMYWYRQDPGQGLRLIYYSQIVNDFQKGDIAEGYSVSREKKESFPLTVTSAQKNPTAFYLCASSGQGYGYTFGSGTRLTVV.

The CDR3 here is CASSPGQESQETQYF. For the CDR3, the DNA is TGCGCCAGCAGCCCAGGACAGGAGTCCCAAGAGACCCAGTACTTC. The gene calls are TRBV5-1 and TRBJ2-5; 7 bases align to TRBD1. The ends lost 4 bases at V and 1 base at J; junction bases unmatched: 7. In germline, CDR1 is SGHRS, CDR2 YFSETQ. The length of the CDR3 is 15 residues.

The V gene is TRBV2, the J gene TRBJ2-1, with D tentatively TRBD2 (6 bases). The ends were cut back, 0 bases at V and 5 bases at J, with 17 bases in the middle. CDR3 size: 17 residues. Germline CDR1 SNHLY, CDR2 FYNNEI. This CDR3 is CASSEAVGFGSDNEQFF. CDR3 nucleotides: TGTGCCAGCAGTGAAGCCGTAGGGTTCGGGAGCGACAATGAGCAGTTCTTC. Based on the CDR3 plus reference TRBV2 and TRBJ2-1, the full variable domain is EPEVTQTPSHQVTQMGQEVILRCVPISNHLYFYWYRQILGQKVEFLVSFYNNEISEKSEIFDDQFSVERPDGSNFTLKIRSTKLEDSAMYFCASSEAVGFGSDNEQFFGPGTRLTVL.

This clone has just a few counts. V is TRBV19 and J is TRBJ1-5; 9 bases line up with TRBD1. Trimming removed 2 bases from V and 7 bases from J; junction bases left unmatched: 3. The V gene's germline CDR1 is LNHDA and CDR2 SQIVND (reference sequence). This CDR3 spans 14 amino acids. The CDR3 DNA sequence: TGTGCCAGTAGTATAACAGGGGGCGACCAGCCCCAGCATTTT. It codes for CASSITGGDQPQHF. The full variable domain, in which reference TRBV19 and TRBJ1-5 provide the parts outside the CDR3, is DGGITQSPKYLFRKEGQNVTLSCEQNLNHDAMYWYRQDPGQGLRLIYYSQIVNDFQKGDIAEGYSVSREKKESFPLTVTSAQKNPTAFYLCASSITGGDQPQHFGDGTRLSIL.

V and J are TRBV7-2 and TRBJ1-3; D not resolved. Germline V lookup: CDR1 SGHTA, CDR2 FQGNSA. Deletions cut 7 bases from V and 0 bases from J, with 10 bases between. The CDR3 has 14 residues. CDR3 sequence (DNA): TGTGCCAGCAAAGAACTCGGCTCTGGAAACACCATATATTTT. Residues: CASKELGSGNTIYF.

J is TRBJ2-6 and V is TRBV5-6; tentatively, D is TRBD1 or TRBD2 (5 bases each). This CDR3 contains 16 residues. Trimming shortened V by 5 bases and J by 1 base, and 13 bases separated the two germline ends. Germline CDR1 SGHDT, CDR2 YYEEEE. The DNA of the CDR3 is TGTGCCAGCAGTCTCGGTGGGGGTTCTGGGGCCAACGTCCTGACTTTC. It translates to CASSLGGGSGANVLTF.

Only a few counts were recorded for this clone. The V gene is TRBV18, the J gene TRBJ1-6; D is unclear. This CDR3 spans 14 amino acids. Germline V lookup: CDR1 KGHSH, CDR2 LQKENI. The V gene lost 6 bases and the J gene lost 8 bases, with 14 bases spanning the gap. The CDR3, as DNA: TGTGCCAGCTCGCCGGGATCCCGGGATTCACCCCTCCACTTT. It is translated as CASSPGSRDSPLHF.

The V call is TRBV6-5, the J call TRBJ2-3; D possibly matches TRBD1 or TRBD2 (5 bases each). Trimming removed 6 bases from V and 2 bases from J, with 15 bases in between. This CDR3 has 15 residues. CDR1 MNHEY and CDR2 SVGAGI come from the germline V gene. CDR3 bases: TGTGCCAGCAGGGGCCGGGACGGATTCACAGATACGCAGTATTTT. Protein: CASRGRDGFTDTQYF.

The chain joins TRBV6-6 to TRBJ1-1; 8 bases align to TRBD1. The CDR3 totals 14 residues. CDR1 MNHNY and CDR2 SVGAGI come from the germline V gene (reference sequence). V lost 3 bases to trimming and J lost 5 bases; unmatched junction nucleotides: 5. CDR3 nucleotide sequence: TGTGCCAGCAGTTATGACAGGGGAAGGACTGAAGCTTTCTTT. This codes for CASSYDRGRTEAFF.

The count of this clone is one. CDR3 protein: CASSRGENYGYTF. DNA for the CDR3: TGTGCCAGCTCTCGAGGGGAGAACTATGGCTACACCTTC. V is TRBV18 and J is TRBJ1-2, with D possibly matching TRBD1 (5 bases). Looked up from germline, CDR1 is KGHSH and CDR2 is LQKENI. V gave up 6 bases and J gave up 2 bases, with 10 bases separating them. The CDR3 has 13 residues.

The chain is built from TRBV11-2 and TRBJ1-2; 7 bases align to TRBD1. Germline trimming cut 3 bases from V and 6 bases from J; bases unmatched to any gene: 4. The CDR3 extends over 13 amino acids. Germline V gives CDR1 SGHAT, CDR2 FQNNGV. CDR3 residues: CASSLYRGHGYTF. CDR3 coding DNA: TGTGCCAGCAGCTTGTACAGGGGACATGGCTACACCTTC.

The chain couples TRBV7-2 to TRBJ1-2; the D is unclear. V lost 2 bases, J lost 8 bases, and 18 bases lay in between. CDR1 is SGHTA, CDR2 FQGNSA, per germline. This CDR3 spans 15 amino acids. The chain's CDR3 is CASSLPYLPGNGYTF. Written as DNA, the CDR3 is TGTGCCAGCAGCTTACCCTATCTCCCAGGAAACGGCTACACCTTC.

The chain is built from TRBV6-5 and TRBJ2-1, with D possibly matching TRBD1 (6 bases). Trimming left V 2 bases short and J 8 bases short, with 13 bases between. CDR1 is MNHEY and CDR2 is SVGAGI in the germline V gene. This CDR3 comprises 14 residues. CDR3 residues: CASSYQGRNDEQFF. The CDR3 DNA is TGTGCCAGCAGTTACCAGGGGCGTAACGATGAGCAGTTCTTC.

This clone appeared a single time. Other DNA sequences within the sample encode an identical CDR3. The chain is built from TRBV2 and TRBJ1-2; D possibly corresponds to TRBD1 (6 bases). This CDR3 is built from 16 residues. Germline assignment: CDR1 SNHLY and CDR2 FYNNEI. Between the trimmed V and J ends, which lost 4 bases and 8 bases, there was a span of 23 bases. In DNA form, the CDR3 reads TGTGCCAGCAGTGTTTCTTCGGGTCGGGGGGCGGGAGGCTACACCTTC. This encodes CASSVSSGRGAGGYTF.

The rearrangement joins TRBV14 to TRBJ2-3, with D uncertain. The CDR3 extends over 15 amino acids. Germline CDR1 SGHDN, CDR2 FVKESK. V was cut by 4 bases and J by 7 bases, with 18 bases left in between. CDR3 sequence: CASSRSTSVRNTQYF. DNA for the CDR3: TGTGCCAGCAGCCGGTCGACCTCGGTTCGGAATACGCAGTATTTT.

This clone counts as large (0.1 to 1%). The V and J genes are TRBV7-9 and TRBJ1-1; D gene uncertain. Looked up from germline, CDR1 is SEHNR and CDR2 is FQNEAQ (reference sequence). V dropped 7 bases and J dropped 2 bases, with 14 bases sitting between them. The CDR3 runs to 14 residues. Here the CDR3 reads CASIDLGGNTEAFF. For the CDR3, the DNA is TGTGCCAGCATCGACCTCGGTGGTAACACTGAAGCTTTCTTT.

This clone was recorded once. The gene calls are TRBV27 and TRBJ2-3; D gene unclear. The CDR3 totals 12 residues. Germline values: CDR1 MNHEY, CDR2 SMNVEV (reference sequence). V was shortened by 7 bases and J by 5 bases, with 10 bases between the two germline ends. The CDR3: CASNRLGDTQYF. As DNA, the CDR3 is TGTGCCAGCAATCGATTGGGAGATACGCAGTATTTT.

The DNA of the CDR3 is TGTGCCAGCAGCCCAGGAGGCGGCACAGATACGCAGTATTTT. Encoded protein: CASSPGGGTDTQYF. The chain employs TRBV7-9 and TRBJ2-3; D possibly corresponds to TRBD2 (5 bases). Germline V lookup: CDR1 SEHNR, CDR2 FQNEAQ (reference sequence). With 5 bases removed from V and 1 base from J, the gap between germline ends came to 10 bases. The CDR3 is 14 residues long.